A selection of T cell receptor beta chains follows, all from one sample in a study of blood T cell repertoires in COVID-19. The table came from immunoSEQ multiplex PCR; TCRdb's copy has only in-frame clones and leaves some out. The sample comprises 250,000 to 350,000 clones, more than 80% of which are singletons, and 1% to 1.3% rests with the top ten. The material sequenced was PBMCs or T cells enriched from blood (not recorded which). The receptors derive from a woman in her 30s who had recovered from COVID-19. Both conserved end residues are part of each CDR3. The order of the fields is V gene, D gene, clone size, J gene, CDR3 length, CDR3 DNA, CDR3 protein. The D gene is left open where the match is weak. Where a row states a size, it is once, few, many or the class of an expanded clone; other rows omit it.

v_gene: TRBV5-1
d_gene: TRBD1
abundance: .
j_gene: TRBJ2-7
len: 14
CDR3nt: TGCGCCAGCAGCCAGGGGCCAGGGGGTGGGGAGCAGTACTTC
CDR3aa: CASSQGPGGGEQYF

v_gene: TRBV7-3
d_gene: .
abundance: .
j_gene: TRBJ2-1
len: 14
CDR3nt: TGTGCCAGCAGCCTCGTAGGGGGCTACAATGAGCAGTTCTTC
CDR3aa: CASSLVGGYNEQFF

v_gene: TRBV11-1
d_gene: TRBD2
abundance: .
j_gene: TRBJ2-1
len: 14
CDR3nt: TGTGCCAGCAGCTTAGGACTAGCGGGCAATGAGCAGTTCTTC
CDR3aa: CASSLGLAGNEQFF

v_gene: TRBV11-2
d_gene: TRBD1
abundance: .
j_gene: TRBJ2-5
len: 15
CDR3nt: TGTGCCAGCAGCTTCGGACAGGGGTGGCAAGAGACCCAGTACTTC
CDR3aa: CASSFGQGWQETQYF

v_gene: TRBV15
d_gene: .
abundance: .
j_gene: TRBJ1-2
len: 16
CDR3nt: TGTGCCACCAGCAGGGACGTGGTCGGGGGGATAAATGGCTACACCTTC
CDR3aa: CATSRDVVGGINGYTF

v_gene: TRBV18
d_gene: .
abundance: .
j_gene: TRBJ2-5
len: 24
CDR3nt: TGTGCCAGCTCACCCGTGACAGGGGGCGCAAGGGCGGGAGGGCCGAAGGACCTCCAAGAGACCCAGTACTTC
CDR3aa: CASSPVTGGARAGGPKDLQETQYF

v_gene: TRBV30
d_gene: TRBD1
abundance: .
j_gene: TRBJ2-7
len: 14
CDR3nt: TGTGCCTGGAGTGTACGACAGGGAAACTACGAGCAGTACTTC
CDR3aa: CAWSVRQGNYEQYF

v_gene: TRBV7-2
d_gene: .
abundance: .
j_gene: TRBJ2-7
len: 17
CDR3nt: TGTGCCAGCAGCTTAGGCGAAAGACAAACAGAGCCCTACGAGCAGTACTTC
CDR3aa: CASSLGERQTEPYEQYF

v_gene: TRBV4-3
d_gene: TRBD1
abundance: .
j_gene: TRBJ2-2
len: 14
CDR3nt: TGCGCCAGCAGCTACAGGGGGAACACCGGGGAGCTGTTTTTT
CDR3aa: CASSYRGNTGELFF

v_gene: TRBV7-9
d_gene: .
abundance: .
j_gene: TRBJ2-5
len: 14
CDR3nt: TGTGCCAGCAGCTTAGTTAAACGGCAAGAGACCCAGTACTTC
CDR3aa: CASSLVKRQETQYF

v_gene: TRBV12-5
d_gene: TRBD1
abundance: .
j_gene: TRBJ1-1
len: 16
CDR3nt: TGTGCTAGTGGTTCTGGACAGGGAATCTTAAACACTGAAGCTTTCTTT
CDR3aa: CASGSGQGILNTEAFF

v_gene: TRBV5-6
d_gene: TRBD1
abundance: .
j_gene: TRBJ1-5
len: 16
CDR3nt: TGTGCCAGCAGCTCCCACACAGGGGCTAGCAATCAGCCCCAGCATTTT
CDR3aa: CASSSHTGASNQPQHF

v_gene: TRBV28
d_gene: TRBD1
abundance: .
j_gene: TRBJ1-1
len: 15
CDR3nt: TGTGCCAGCAGACCGGACAGGGGGCCGAACACTGAAGCTTTCTTT
CDR3aa: CASRPDRGPNTEAFF

v_gene: TRBV5-4
d_gene: TRBD1
abundance: .
j_gene: TRBJ2-5
len: 16
CDR3nt: TGTGCCAGCAGCTCTACCGGGACAGGGGGACAAGAGACCCAGTACTTC
CDR3aa: CASSSTGTGGQETQYF

v_gene: TRBV29-1
d_gene: TRBD1
abundance: .
j_gene: TRBJ1-2
len: 11
CDR3nt: TGCAGCGTACAGGGGAACTATGGCTACACCTTC
CDR3aa: CSVQGNYGYTF

v_gene: TRBV15
d_gene: .
abundance: .
j_gene: TRBJ1-6
len: 15
CDR3nt: TGTGCCACCAGCAGAGATGGGGGGGCAACCTCCCCCCTCCACTTT
CDR3aa: CATSRDGGATSPLHF

v_gene: TRBV6-2/TRBV6-3
d_gene: TRBD2
abundance: .
j_gene: TRBJ2-7
len: 16
CDR3nt: TGTGCCAGCAGCGGTACTAGCGGGAGGCGGACCTACGAGCAGTACTTC
CDR3aa: CASSGTSGRRTYEQYF

v_gene: TRBV7-7
d_gene: .
abundance: .
j_gene: TRBJ2-2
len: 16
CDR3nt: TGTGCTAGCAGCCCGGCGGGACAGTCGAACACCGGGGAGCTGTTTTTT
CDR3aa: CASSPAGQSNTGELFF

v_gene: TRBV6-5
d_gene: TRBD2
abundance: .
j_gene: TRBJ2-7
len: 14
CDR3nt: TGTGCCAGTGGGCTAGCGGGAGGGTTCTACGAGCAGTACTTC
CDR3aa: CASGLAGGFYEQYF

v_gene: TRBV7-3
d_gene: .
abundance: .
j_gene: TRBJ2-3
len: 15
CDR3nt: TGTGCCAGCAGCCCGTCCGGCGGGTCAGCAGATACGCAGTATTTT
CDR3aa: CASSPSGGSADTQYF

v_gene: TRBV7-3
d_gene: TRBD1
abundance: .
j_gene: TRBJ2-2
len: 19
CDR3nt: TGTGCCAGCAGCCCCTCCCATGGACAGGGGCGGGCATACACCGGGGAGCTGTTTTTT
CDR3aa: CASSPSHGQGRAYTGELFF

v_gene: TRBV18
d_gene: TRBD2
abundance: .
j_gene: TRBJ2-7
len: 17
CDR3nt: TGTGCCAGCTCACCACGAGGACTAGCGGGAGTTTACTACGAGCAGTACTTC
CDR3aa: CASSPRGLAGVYYEQYF

v_gene: TRBV2
d_gene: .
abundance: .
j_gene: TRBJ2-5
len: 17
CDR3nt: TGTGCCAGCAGTGAAGCGATGGCTAGCGCAAGAGTTTTGACCCAGTACTTC
CDR3aa: CASSEAMASARVLTQYF

v_gene: TRBV7-8
d_gene: TRBD1
abundance: .
j_gene: TRBJ2-2
len: 23
CDR3nt: TGTGCCAGCAGCCCGAAAAGAACGACAGGGATCAGCCAAGGGAGCGCAGACACCGGGGAGCTGTTTTTT
CDR3aa: CASSPKRTTGISQGSADTGELFF

v_gene: TRBV28
d_gene: TRBD2
abundance: .
j_gene: TRBJ2-1
len: 15
CDR3nt: TGTGCCAGCAGTCCGGGACTAGCGGACTACAATGAGCAGTTCTTC
CDR3aa: CASSPGLADYNEQFF

v_gene: TRBV6-5
d_gene: .
abundance: .
j_gene: TRBJ1-4
len: 12
CDR3nt: TGTGCCAGCAGTTCCCTCAATGAAAAACTGTTTTTT
CDR3aa: CASSSLNEKLFF

v_gene: TRBV2
d_gene: TRBD1
abundance: .
j_gene: TRBJ1-5
len: 13
CDR3nt: TGTGCCAGCAGGGGACAGGGGAATCAGCCCCAGCATTTT
CDR3aa: CASRGQGNQPQHF

v_gene: TRBV7-2
d_gene: .
abundance: .
j_gene: TRBJ1-5
len: 15
CDR3nt: TGTGCCAGCAGCTTAGCGCTCTCGGGGAATCAGCCCCAGCATTTT
CDR3aa: CASSLALSGNQPQHF

v_gene: TRBV7-3
d_gene: TRBD2
abundance: .
j_gene: TRBJ2-5
len: 15
CDR3nt: TGTGCCAGCAGCTTAGGTAGCGGGAACCAAGAGACCCAGTACTTC
CDR3aa: CASSLGSGNQETQYF

v_gene: TRBV3-1/TRBV3-2
d_gene: TRBD1
abundance: .
j_gene: TRBJ1-6
len: 16
CDR3nt: TGTGCCAGCAGCCAAGGGTGGGACAGGCCAAATTCACCCCTCCACTTT
CDR3aa: CASSQGWDRPNSPLHF

v_gene: TRBV5-1
d_gene: .
abundance: .
j_gene: TRBJ2-5
len: 16
CDR3nt: TGCGCCAGCAGCTTGGGGGAGACAGGTAACCAAGAGACCCAGTACTTC
CDR3aa: CASSLGETGNQETQYF

v_gene: TRBV7-9
d_gene: .
abundance: .
j_gene: TRBJ1-5
len: 12
CDR3nt: TGTGCCAGCAGCTTACTCTATCAGCCCCAGCATTTT
CDR3aa: CASSLLYQPQHF

v_gene: TRBV6-2/TRBV6-3
d_gene: .
abundance: once
j_gene: TRBJ2-4
len: 13
CDR3nt: TGTGCCAGCAGTCGGCCCGGCGGGAACATTCAGTACTTC
CDR3aa: CASSRPGGNIQYF

v_gene: TRBV28
d_gene: .
abundance: .
j_gene: TRBJ1-1
len: 13
CDR3nt: TGTGCCAGCAGTTTATCAGGGAACACTGAAGCTTTCTTT
CDR3aa: CASSLSGNTEAFF

v_gene: TRBV25-1
d_gene: TRBD2
abundance: .
j_gene: TRBJ2-2
len: 15
CDR3nt: TGTGCCAGCAGTGAATCCCCGGGGGGCACCGGGGAGCTGTTTTTT
CDR3aa: CASSESPGGTGELFF